The next 10 T cell receptor beta chains were all read from a single sample in a study of a mutant IDH1 vaccine in newly diagnosed glioma. These receptors have no known antigen. Using immunoSEQ multiplex PCR, the repertoire was profiled, and TCRdb retains in-frame clones only, with some absent. Among around 60,000 clones, roughly 81% were seen once, and the ten largest hold roughly 5.2%. The time point here: week 35, safety follow-up. The vaccine gave 300 ug of a 20-mer mutant IDH1 peptide subcutaneously per dose. The sequences come from PBMCs, collected from a glioma patient whose treatment included an IDH1 peptide vaccine. The receptors derive from a man aged 40-49 years with glioma.

The J gene is TRBJ2-2, the V gene TRBV7-6; D gene ambiguous. Trimming cost V 6 bases and J 5 bases, with 10 bases left between them. Germline CDR1 reads SGHVS; CDR2 reads FNYEAQ. CDR3 length equals 13 residues. CDR3 protein: CASSLTETGELFF. For the CDR3, the DNA is TGTGCCAGCAGTTTGACGGAAACCGGGGAGCTGTTTTTT.

The chain employs TRBV6-5 and TRBJ1-4; 7 nucleotides line up with TRBD1. The V and J ends lost 0 bases and 5 bases, in that order; junction bases with no gene match: 6. Germline V gene lookup returns CDR1 MNHEY and CDR2 SVGAGI. CDR3 length: 16 residues. The CDR3 DNA reads TGTGCCAGCAGTTACTCGGAGGGACAGTTAAATGAAAAACTGTTTTTT. Its translation: CASSYSEGQLNEKLFF.

This clone was found a few times. J is TRBJ1-1 and V is TRBV30, with D possibly being TRBD1 (6 bases). The CDR3 totals 15 residues. V lost 0 bases, J lost 1 base, and 12 bases lay in between. In germline, CDR1 is GTSNPN, CDR2 SVGIG (reference sequence). CDR3 protein: CAWSVVGRGNTEAFF. The CDR3 region has the DNA TGTGCCTGGAGTGTAGTTGGCAGGGGGAACACTGAAGCTTTCTTT.

The chain joins TRBV10-3 to TRBJ1-3; no reliable D call. The ends were cut back, 6 bases at V and 4 bases at J, with 16 bases in the middle. This CDR3 is built from 15 residues. CDR1 ENHRY and CDR2 SYGVKD come from the germline V gene. CDR3 bases: TGTGCCATCAGGGAACCCTCCGGTTGGGGAAACACCATATATTTT. This encodes CAIREPSGWGNTIYF.

J is TRBJ1-4 and V is TRBV28; 7 bases line up with TRBD1. The CDR3 covers 14 residues. The germline gives CDR1 MDHEN, CDR2 SYDVKM. The V segment lost 5 bases and the J segment 7 bases; nucleotides outside the gene matches: 7. CDR3 in DNA: TGTGCCAGCAGTCCCCCCGGGACAGTTGAAAAACTGTTTTTT. Residues: CASSPPGTVEKLFF.

CDR3 bases: TGTGCCAGCAGTGAAAGGGACAGGAAGGCCTACGAGCAGTACTTC. Residues: CASSERDRKAYEQYF. This chain uses TRBV6-1 with TRBJ2-7, with 8 bases identical to TRBD1. The CDR3 length is 15 residues. The junction had 5 bases not matched to a gene; V was cut back by 2 bases and J by 2 bases. Germline values: CDR1 MNHNS, CDR2 SASEGT.

This clone came up a few times. The chain joins TRBV15 to TRBJ1-5; possibly TRBD1 for D (5 bases). The CDR3 sequence is 16 residues long. Germline CDR1 LNHNV, CDR2 YYDKDF (reference sequence). V was cut by 2 bases and J by 4 bases, with 15 bases left in between. The CDR3 DNA reads TGTGCCACCAGCAGAAGTCAGGGATTTAGAAATCAGCCCCAGCATTTT. Protein: CATSRSQGFRNQPQHF.

This chain links TRBV19 with TRBJ1-5; D gene uncertain. In germline, CDR1 is LNHDA, CDR2 SQIVND (reference sequence). This CDR3 has 14 amino acids. V shed 7 bases and J shed 0 bases, with 10 bases lying between them. In DNA form, the CDR3 reads TGTGCCAGTAATGGGCAAAATAGCAATCAGCCCCAGCATTTT. Its translation is CASNGQNSNQPQHF.

V and J are TRBV30 and TRBJ2-7; 7 nucleotides line up with TRBD1. CDR1 GTSNPN and CDR2 SVGIG come from the germline V gene (reference sequence). The length of the CDR3 is 13 residues. V lost 2 bases to trimming and J lost 3 bases; unmatched junction nucleotides: 4. CDR3 bases: TGTGCCTGGAGTTTAACAGGGGTCTACGAGCAGTACTTC. The encoded protein is CAWSLTGVYEQYF.

The rearrangement uses TRBV11-1 and TRBJ2-7; 7 positions match TRBD1. With V trimmed by 2 bases and J by 2 bases, 3 bases remained unmatched. The CDR3 is 14 amino acids. Germline CDR1 reads SGHAT; CDR2 reads FQDESV (reference sequence). The CDR3 sequence is CASSLTDRAYEQYF. The CDR3 nucleotides read TGTGCCAGCAGCTTAACCGACAGGGCCTACGAGCAGTACTTC.